This TCR beta chain is drawn from a study of T-cell memory formation after mild COVID-19. The wider study: Largely donor-specific TCR clusters were found.

Germline V gives CDR1 SGHKS, CDR2 YYEKEE (reference sequence). The length of the CDR3 is 17 residues. Unmatched junction bases numbered 3, after V lost 0 bases and J lost 0 bases. The study, taken as a whole, reports: CD8+ contracting clones occupied EMRA, while CD4+ ones occupied mainly CM and EM. Later expanders leaned CD4+, whereas day 15 to 85 contracting clones were balanced CD4/CD8. Researchers found some responding clones in pre-infection memory, a sign that cross-reactive memory joined.

In TCRdb, the 5' RACE reads were re-called with MiXCR into one record per CDR3 protein. Here the sample spans 150,000 or so distinct CDR3 sequences, 11% being singletons. On this clonotype itself: Its antigen is still unknown.

This receptor was taken from a man in his late teens or twenties who had mild COVID-19 (a few samples of this study predate the infection). Cell type and time point are not known. V gene TRBV5-5 combines with J gene TRBJ2-6, with 7 bases that match TRBD2. Material: PBMCs or a T cell subset sorted from them (not recorded which). The CDR3 is CASSLGSSGSGANVLTF. The CDR3 DNA reads as TGTGCCAGCAGCTTGGGGTCTAGCGGCTCTGGGGCCAACGTCCTGACTTTC. The full variable domain, completed using reference TRBV5-5 and TRBJ2-6, is DAGVTQSPTHLIKTRGQQVTLRCSPISGHKSVSWYQQVLGQGPQFIFQYYEKEERGRGNFPDRFSARQFPNYSSELNVNALLLGDSALYLCASSLGSSGSGANVLTFGAGSRLTVL.